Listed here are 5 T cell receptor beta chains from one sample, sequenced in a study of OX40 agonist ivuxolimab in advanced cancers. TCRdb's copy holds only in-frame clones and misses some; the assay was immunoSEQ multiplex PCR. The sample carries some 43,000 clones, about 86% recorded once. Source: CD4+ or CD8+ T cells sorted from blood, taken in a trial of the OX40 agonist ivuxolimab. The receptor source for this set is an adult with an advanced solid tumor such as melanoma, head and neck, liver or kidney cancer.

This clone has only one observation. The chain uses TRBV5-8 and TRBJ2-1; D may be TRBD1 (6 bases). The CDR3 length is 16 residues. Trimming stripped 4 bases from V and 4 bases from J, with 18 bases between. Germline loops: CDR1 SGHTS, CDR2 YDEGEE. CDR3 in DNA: TGTGCCAGCAGCCTTCCTTACAGGGAACTTTACAATGAGCAGTTCTTC. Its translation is CASSLPYRELYNEQFF.

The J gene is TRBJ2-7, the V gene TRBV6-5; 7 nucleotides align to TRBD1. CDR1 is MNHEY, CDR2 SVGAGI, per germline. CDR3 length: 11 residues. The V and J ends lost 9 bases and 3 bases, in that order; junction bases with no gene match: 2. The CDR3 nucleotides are TGTGCCAGTGGGGACAGCTACGAGCAGTACTTC. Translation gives CASGDSYEQYF.

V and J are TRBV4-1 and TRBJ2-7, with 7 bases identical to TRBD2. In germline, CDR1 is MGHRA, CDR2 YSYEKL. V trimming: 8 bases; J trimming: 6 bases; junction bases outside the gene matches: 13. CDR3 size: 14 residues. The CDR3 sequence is CASSYRDGGSEQYF. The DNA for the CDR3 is TGCGCCAGCTCTTACCGGGACGGGGGGAGCGAGCAGTACTTC.

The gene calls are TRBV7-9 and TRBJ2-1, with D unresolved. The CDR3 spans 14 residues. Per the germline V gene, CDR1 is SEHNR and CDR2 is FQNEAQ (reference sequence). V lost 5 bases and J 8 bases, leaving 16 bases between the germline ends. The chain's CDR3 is CASSAEERQDEQFF. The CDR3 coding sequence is TGTGCCAGCAGCGCCGAAGAGCGCCAGGATGAGCAGTTCTTC.

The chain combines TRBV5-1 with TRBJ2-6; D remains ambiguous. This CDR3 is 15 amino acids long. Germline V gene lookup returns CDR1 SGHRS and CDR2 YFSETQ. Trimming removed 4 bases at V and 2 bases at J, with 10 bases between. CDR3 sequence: CASSAGPPGANVLTF. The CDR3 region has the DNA TGCGCCAGCAGCGCCGGGCCGCCTGGGGCCAACGTCCTGACTTTC.